The 2 T cell receptor beta chains below come from one sample, sequenced in a study of CD8 T cells in Susac syndrome. RNA, at about 0.45 to 1 ug, was reverse transcribed with random hexamers. TCRdb reprocessed the immunoSEQ multiplex PCR reads via MiXCR and lists one record per CDR3 protein. The sample has roughly 200,000 distinct CDR3 sequences, approximately 94% seen once. The source material was CD4+ T cells from PBMCs. The origin of the receptors is a human donor in good health.

This sequence joins TRBV29-1 and TRBJ2-7; D may be TRBD1 or TRBD2 (6 bases each). CDR1 SQVTM and CDR2 ANQGSEA come from the germline V gene. Trimming pared 4 bases from V and 7 bases from J, leaving 14 bases between. This CDR3 has 12 residues. The CDR3 loop reads CSVVGGLREQYF. CDR3 sequence (DNA): TGCAGCGTTGTGGGGGGCCTGAGGGAGCAGTACTTC.

This rearrangement joins TRBV7-2 to TRBJ2-7; 8 nucleotides match TRBD2. The J segment lost 6 bases and the V segment lost 5 bases, leaving 12 bases of the junction unmatched. CDR3 length equals 15 residues. Germline V gene data show CDR1 as SGHTA and CDR2 as FQGNSA. Here the CDR3 DNA reads TGTGCCAGCAGCCACCAAGGGACTAGTCCCCTCGAGCAGTACTTC. Its translation: CASSHQGTSPLEQYF.